This T cell receptor (beta chain) was profiled in a study of OX40 agonist ivuxolimab in advanced cancers. In the study overall: Partial responses, seen in three patients, involved one hepatocellular carcinoma and two cutaneous melanomas.

Study-level findings and limits: CD4+ and CD8+ blood T cells expanded clonally by week 6 at 0.1 to 3.0 mg/kg. In the 0.1-3.0 mg/kg groups, partial responders showed among the lowest expansion.

Peripheral blood came from all dose cohorts at three timepoints. This CDR3 contains 15 residues. In germline, CDR1 is SGHTA, CDR2 FQGNSA. V lost 5 bases and J lost 2; bases outside the gene matches: 8. Sequencing was performed with immunoSEQ multiplex PCR; in TCRdb, only in-frame clones are kept and a portion is missing. The sample contains 75,000 to 100,000 clones, less than 85% of which appear only once. This clone appeared a few times. What it recognizes is unknown. The source is an adult with an advanced solid tumor such as melanoma, head and neck, liver or kidney cancer. The genes are TRBV7-2 and TRBJ2-7; 8 nucleotides match TRBD1. Sequencing used CD4+ or CD8+ T cells sorted from blood, obtained in a trial of the OX40 agonist ivuxolimab. CDR3 region: CASSEAGGQAYEQYF. The CDR3 DNA follows: TGTGCCAGCAGCGAAGCCGGGGGACAGGCCTACGAGCAGTACTTC.